This passage covers 20 T cell receptor beta chains from one sample sequenced in a study of blood T cell repertoires in COVID-19. TCRdb's copy holds only in-frame clones and misses some; the assay was immunoSEQ multiplex PCR. The table lists about 160,000 clones, roughly 88% of them singletons, with approximately 2% in the top ten. The sequenced sample was peripheral blood. The receptors were gathered from a man younger than 35 with acute or convalescent COVID-19.

This chain uses TRBV3-1 (or the pseudogene TRBV3-2) with TRBJ1-6; 7 bases fit TRBD1. This CDR3 is built from 16 residues. Unmatched junction bases numbered 2, after V lost 3 bases and J lost 0 bases. CDR1 LGHDT and CDR2 YNNKEL come from the germline V gene (reference sequence). CDR3 in amino acids: CASSHRQGSYNSPLHF. The CDR3 DNA reads TGTGCCAGCAGCCACCGACAGGGCTCCTATAATTCACCCCTCCACTTT.

This chain connects TRBV7-9 to TRBJ2-7; TRBD2 aligns across 7 bases. CDR1 SEHNR and CDR2 FQNEAQ come from the germline V gene (reference sequence). The junction had 4 bases not matched to a gene; V was cut back by 5 bases and J by 3 bases. The CDR3 runs to 13 residues. CDR3 in DNA: TGTGCCAGCAGCCAAGGACTAGACTACGAGCAGTACTTC. Amino acid sequence: CASSQGLDYEQYF.

J is TRBJ1-4 and V is TRBV6-5; possibly TRBD1 for D (5 bases). Germline V CDR1 and CDR2: MNHEY, SVGAGI. V was clipped by 8 bases and J by 5 bases, with 15 bases between them. The CDR3 contains 14 residues. This CDR3 is CASRTGGGNEKLFF. For the CDR3, the DNA is TGTGCCAGCCGAACGGGCGGGGGAAATGAAAAACTGTTTTTT.

This chain links TRBV24-1 with TRBJ2-7; 9 positions agree with TRBD1. Unmatched junction bases numbered 6, after V lost 2 bases and J lost 5 bases. From germline, CDR1 is KGHDR and CDR2 SFDVKD. The CDR3 is 15 amino acids. The CDR3 region has the DNA TGTGCCACCAGTGATTCCGGGACAGGGCAGGACGAGCAGTACTTC. Residues: CATSDSGTGQDEQYF.

This rearrangement joins TRBV6-5 to TRBJ2-1; D is perhaps TRBD2 (5 bases). The CDR3 has 13 residues. V was cut by 6 bases and J by 3 bases, with 9 bases left in between. The germline V gene encodes CDR1 MNHEY and CDR2 SVGAGI. The CDR3 is CASRDLFYNEQFF. The CDR3 coding sequence is TGTGCCAGCAGGGACTTGTTCTACAATGAGCAGTTCTTC.

The chain is built from TRBV5-1 and TRBJ1-2, with 7 bases lining up with TRBD1. From germline, CDR1 is SGHRS and CDR2 YFSETQ. The V segment lost 0 bases and the J segment 8 bases; nucleotides outside the gene matches: 16. This CDR3 region has 17 residues. The CDR3 reads CASSLETGEALSGGYTF. The CDR3 nucleotides read TGCGCCAGCAGCTTGGAAACAGGGGAAGCTCTTTCTGGGGGCTACACCTTC.

CDR3 region: CASTPAGSGNTIYF. In DNA form, the CDR3 reads TGTGCCAGTACCCCAGCAGGCTCTGGAAACACCATATATTTT. This chain joins TRBV19 and TRBJ1-3; D unresolved. V lost 7 bases to trimming and J lost 0 bases, with 10 bases between them. This CDR3 contains 14 residues. Germline assignment: CDR1 LNHDA and CDR2 SQIVND (reference sequence).

The J gene is TRBJ1-1, the V gene TRBV10-2; 8 positions agree with TRBD1. V trimming: 2 bases; J trimming: 4 bases; junction bases outside the gene matches: 9. The CDR3 covers 16 residues. Germline V gene data show CDR1 as WSHSY and CDR2 as SAAADI. The CDR3 DNA is TGCGCCAGCAGTGAGCCCGCAGGGGGCAAAAGCACTGAAGCTTTCTTT. Residues: CASSEPAGGKSTEAFF.

The V and J genes are TRBV19 and TRBJ1-1; TRBD1 is a possible D gene (6 bases). This CDR3 is built from 14 residues. The V gene's germline CDR1 is LNHDA and CDR2 SQIVND (reference sequence). V lost 7 bases, J lost 6 bases, and 18 bases lay in between. The CDR3 loop reads CASTPGAGLSEAFF. The CDR3 DNA reads TGTGCCAGTACCCCAGGGGCTGGCCTCTCTGAAGCTTTCTTT.

The gene calls are TRBV7-9 and TRBJ1-3; D is undetermined. CDR1 and CDR2 from the germline V gene are SEHNR and FQNEAQ (reference sequence). V lost 1 base and J 0 bases, leaving 10 bases between the germline ends. This CDR3 is built from 16 residues. The DNA for the CDR3 is TGTGCCAGCAGCTTAGGGGCAAGCGGCTCTGGAAACACCATATATTTT. It specifies CASSLGASGSGNTIYF. Filled out from reference TRBV7-9 and TRBJ1-3, the complete variable domain reads DTGVSQNPRHKITKRGQNVTFRCDPISEHNRLYWYRQTLGQGPEFLTYFQNEAQLEKSRLLSDRFSAERPKGSFSTLEIQRTEQGDSAMYLCASSLGASGSGNTIYFGEGSWLTVV.

This chain joins TRBV4-2 and TRBJ2-7; D is perhaps TRBD2 (5 bases). The CDR3 length is 15 residues. V lost 3 bases and J lost 7, with 19 bases in between. From germline, CDR1 is LGHNA and CDR2 YNFKEQ. The CDR3 DNA reads TGTGCCAGCAGCCAGGCTAGCTTAGCTTCCGGGGAGCAGTACTTC. Its translation: CASSQASLASGEQYF.

In this sample, this clone turned up once. The chain employs TRBV19 and TRBJ1-1; a possible D gene is TRBD1 (6 bases). The V end lost 2 bases, the J end lost 4 bases, and 14 bases lay between the germline ends. Germline values: CDR1 LNHDA, CDR2 SQIVND (reference sequence). CDR3 size: 15 residues. The CDR3 here is CASSIIQGQGTEAFF. DNA for the CDR3: TGTGCCAGTAGTATAATCCAGGGGCAGGGCACTGAAGCTTTCTTT.

The V and J genes are TRBV15 and TRBJ2-1, with 8 bases that match TRBD2. Germline V gives CDR1 LNHNV, CDR2 YYDKDF (reference sequence). The CDR3 runs to 16 residues. V was pared by 0 bases and J by 7 bases, with 8 bases of the junction left unmatched. The CDR3 nucleotides read TGTGCCACCAGCAGAGATAATCGGGAGGGCCGGAATGAGCAGTTCTTC. It codes for CATSRDNREGRNEQFF.

This clone was detected only once. The chain links TRBV9 to TRBJ2-3; TRBD2 agrees at 8 bases. CDR3 length: 15 residues. The J segment lost 2 bases and the V segment lost 4 bases, leaving 6 bases of the junction unmatched. Germline CDR1 and CDR2: SGDLS and YYNGEE. DNA of the CDR3: TGTGCCAGCAGCCCAGCGGGGGCCTCCACAGATACGCAGTATTTT. It is translated as CASSPAGASTDTQYF. Based on the CDR3 plus reference TRBV9 and TRBJ2-3, the full variable domain is DSGVTQTPKHLITATGQRVTLRCSPRSGDLSVYWYQQSLDQGLQFLIQYYNGEERAKGNILERFSAQQFPDLHSELNLSSLELGDSALYFCASSPAGASTDTQYFGPGTRLTVL.

The chain links TRBV6-4 to TRBJ2-1; tentative D call: TRBD2 (6 bases). V shed 6 bases and J shed 12 bases, with 18 bases lying between them. The CDR3 covers 13 residues. Germline lookup yields CDR1 MRHNA and CDR2 SNTAGT. The CDR3 coding sequence is TGTGCCAGCAGCGCCGGATCGGGGGTAGGGCAGTTCTTC. This sequence encodes CASSAGSGVGQFF.

The chain couples TRBV12-5 to TRBJ2-1; 9 nucleotides match TRBD1. The CDR3 is 14 residues long. V trimming: 9 bases; J trimming: 4 bases; junction bases outside the gene matches: 7. Germline V CDR1 and CDR2: LGHNT, FRNRAP. This CDR3 reads CASRRQGDYNEQFF. The CDR3 DNA reads as TGTGCTAGCCGCCGACAGGGGGATTACAATGAGCAGTTCTTC.

This clone has just one count. The J gene is TRBJ2-7, the V gene TRBV24-1; maybe TRBD2 (6 bases). The CDR3 contains 16 residues. Trimming removed 2 bases at V and 7 bases at J, with 20 bases between. Germline CDR1 is KGHDR and CDR2 is SFDVKD. CDR3 coding DNA: TGTGCCACCAGTGATTCCCGCCTTGGGACTTTGGGTGAGCAGTACTTC. Translated: CATSDSRLGTLGEQYF.

J is TRBJ1-1 and V is TRBV27, with 7 bases fitting TRBD1. The CDR3 is 14 residues long. Germline trimming cut 3 bases from V and 5 bases from J; bases unmatched to any gene: 6. Germline values: CDR1 MNHEY, CDR2 SMNVEV (reference sequence). This CDR3 reads CASSFLGGWTEAFF. The CDR3 DNA reads TGTGCCAGCAGTTTTCTAGGGGGCTGGACTGAAGCTTTCTTT.

This sequence joins TRBV7-9 and TRBJ1-2; TRBD1 agrees at 9 bases. Germline V lookup: CDR1 SEHNR, CDR2 FQNEAQ (reference sequence). The V gene end was trimmed by 3 bases and the J gene end by 5 bases; junction bases not matched to a gene: 13. There are 17 residues in the CDR3. The CDR3 spells CASSLSYRDRVSYGYTF. CDR3 nucleotide sequence: TGTGCCAGCAGCTTGAGCTACCGGGACAGGGTATCGTATGGCTACACCTTC.

This sequence joins TRBV19 and TRBJ1-1; tentative D call: TRBD1 (6 bases). In germline, CDR1 is LNHDA, CDR2 SQIVND (reference sequence). The V gene lost 6 bases and the J gene lost 2 bases, with 16 bases spanning the gap. CDR3 length: 15 amino acids. The CDR3: CASRKTGSTNTEAFF. Written as DNA, the CDR3 is TGTGCCAGTAGAAAGACAGGCTCCACCAACACTGAAGCTTTCTTT.